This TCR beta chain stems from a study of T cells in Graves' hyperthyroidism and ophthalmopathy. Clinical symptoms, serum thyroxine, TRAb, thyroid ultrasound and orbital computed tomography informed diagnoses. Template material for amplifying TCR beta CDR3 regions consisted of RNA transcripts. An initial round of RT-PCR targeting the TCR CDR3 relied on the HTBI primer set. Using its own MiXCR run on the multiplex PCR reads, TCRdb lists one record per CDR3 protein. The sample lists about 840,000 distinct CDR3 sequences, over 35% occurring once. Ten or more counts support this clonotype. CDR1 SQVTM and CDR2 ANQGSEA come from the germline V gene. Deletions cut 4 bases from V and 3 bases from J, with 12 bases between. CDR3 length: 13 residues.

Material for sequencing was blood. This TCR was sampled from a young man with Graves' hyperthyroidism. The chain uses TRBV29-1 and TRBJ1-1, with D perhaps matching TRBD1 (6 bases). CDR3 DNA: TGCAGCGTTGCAGGGGAAATGGACACTGAAGCTTTCTTT. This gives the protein CSVAGEMDTEAFF.